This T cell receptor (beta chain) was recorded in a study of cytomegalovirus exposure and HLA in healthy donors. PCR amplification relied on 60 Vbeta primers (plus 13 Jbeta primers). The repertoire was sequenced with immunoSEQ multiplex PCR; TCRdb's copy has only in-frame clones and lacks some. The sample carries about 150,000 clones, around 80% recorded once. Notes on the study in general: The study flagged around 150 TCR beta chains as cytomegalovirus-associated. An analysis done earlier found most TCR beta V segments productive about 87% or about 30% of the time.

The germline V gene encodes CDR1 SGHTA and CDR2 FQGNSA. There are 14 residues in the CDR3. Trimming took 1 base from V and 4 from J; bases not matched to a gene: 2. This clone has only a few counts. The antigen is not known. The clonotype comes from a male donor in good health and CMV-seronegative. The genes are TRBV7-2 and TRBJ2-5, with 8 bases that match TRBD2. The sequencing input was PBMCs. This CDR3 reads CASSLVLAGETQYF. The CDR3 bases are TGTGCCAGCAGCTTAGTGCTAGCGGGAGAGACCCAGTACTTC. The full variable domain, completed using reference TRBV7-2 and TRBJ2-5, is GAGVSQSPSNKVTEKGKDVELRCDPISGHTALYWYRQSLGQGLEFLIYFQGNSAPDKSGLPSDRFSAERTGGSVSTLTIQRTQQEDSAVYLCASSLVLAGETQYFGPGTRLLVL.